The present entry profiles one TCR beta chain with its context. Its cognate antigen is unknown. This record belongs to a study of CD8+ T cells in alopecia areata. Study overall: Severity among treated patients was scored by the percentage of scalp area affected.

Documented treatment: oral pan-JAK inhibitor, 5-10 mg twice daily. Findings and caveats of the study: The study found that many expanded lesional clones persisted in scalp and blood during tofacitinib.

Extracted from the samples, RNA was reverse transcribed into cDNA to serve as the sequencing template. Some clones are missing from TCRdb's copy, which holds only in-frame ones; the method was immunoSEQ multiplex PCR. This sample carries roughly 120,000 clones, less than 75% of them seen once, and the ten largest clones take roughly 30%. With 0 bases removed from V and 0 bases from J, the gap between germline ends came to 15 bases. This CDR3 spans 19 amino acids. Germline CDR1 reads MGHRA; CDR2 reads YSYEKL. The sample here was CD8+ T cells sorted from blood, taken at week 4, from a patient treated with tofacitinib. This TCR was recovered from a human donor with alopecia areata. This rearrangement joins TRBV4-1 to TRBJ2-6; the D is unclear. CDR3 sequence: CASSQDPPETLSGANVLTF. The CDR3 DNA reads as TGCGCCAGCAGCCAAGATCCTCCTGAGACGCTCTCTGGGGCCAACGTCCTGACTTTC.